The clone carrying this T cell receptor (beta chain) was detected only a few times. As yet, its antigen is unknown. This record belongs to a study of cytomegalovirus exposure and HLA in healthy donors. Study-level points and caveats: Later, an analysis found that common viral pathogens appeared to be linked with several of the most significant clusters. Reportedly, diagnosis of cytomegalovirus status by the classifier showed high specificity and sensitivity. The dataset shows that most TCR sequences were rare, while some public TCRs occurred in many donors.

Researchers ran the PCR with 60 Vbeta and 13 Jbeta primers. TCRdb keeps only in-frame clones here, not all; method: immunoSEQ multiplex PCR. The data show 150,000 to 250,000 clones, with about four fifths seen just once and more than 1.5% held by the top ten. The CDR3 is 15 residues long. CDR1 MNHEY and CDR2 SVGAGI come from the germline V gene. V dropped 6 bases and J dropped 5; count of bases not matched to a gene: 11. Sequencing was done on a sample of PBMCs. This chain uses TRBV6-5 with TRBJ1-1; 8 bases match TRBD1. The clonotype originates from a girl under 18 in good health and CMV-seropositive. The CDR3 is CASSRRTGIHTEAFF. Here the CDR3 DNA reads TGTGCCAGCAGCCGGCGGACAGGGATACATACTGAAGCTTTCTTT.